This TCR beta chain was profiled in a study of CD8+CD57+ T cells in acquired aplastic anemia. Study information: On average, healthy donors gave some 11 million reads for CD4+ cells. General study results and limits: Patients and controls were found to share 25 to 35 CD8+ CDR3 sequences. No significant patient-versus-control difference appeared in CD8+ Simpson's diversity.

The use of genomic DNA as template underpinned the TCR beta VDJ and CDR3 profiling. TCRdb redid the calling of the reads with MiXCR, one entry per CDR3 protein. The sample contains roughly 180,000 distinct CDR3 sequences, around 45% of which appear only once. As for this clonotype: Antigen specificity is unknown.

Input material: sorted CD4+, CD8+, or CD8+CD57+ T cells (not recorded which) from PBMCs. The sequence derives from a human donor in good health.

In nucleotides, the CDR3 is TGTGCCAGCACCCGTCGGGACGCAACCTACGAGCAGTACTTC. Protein sequence: CASTRRDATYEQYF. The chain links TRBV28 to TRBJ2-7; the D call may be TRBD1 or TRBD2 (5 bases each). Deletions cut 7 bases from V and 2 bases from J, with 15 bases between. Germline loops: CDR1 MDHEN, CDR2 SYDVKM. The CDR3 is 14 amino acids.